This T cell receptor beta chain was profiled in a study of cytomegalovirus exposure and HLA in healthy donors. General study findings and limits: Most TCR sequences were rare, but some public TCRs occurred in many donors. Sequencing likely caused a cluster of highly shared sequence variants.

Both 60 Vbeta primers and 13 Jbeta primers went into the PCR. Clones were sequenced by immunoSEQ multiplex PCR, and TCRdb holds only the in-frame ones, with some missing. The sample includes 75,000 to 95,000 clones, 65% seen only once; the top ten take approximately 21%. Germline V gene lookup returns CDR1 SGHDT and CDR2 YYEEEE. The length of the CDR3 is 17 residues. Trimming took 4 bases from V and 2 from J; bases not matched to a gene: 7. Note on this clone: The antigen is undetermined.

The clonotype was recovered from a woman in her 50s in good health and CMV-seropositive. The rearrangement links TRBV5-6 to TRBJ2-2, with 11 bases aligning to TRBD1. Specimen: PBMCs. The CDR3 spells CASSASGTGGNTGELFF. The CDR3 DNA reads TGTGCCAGCAGCGCCTCCGGGACAGGGGGAAACACCGGGGAGCTGTTTTTT.